The 22 T cell receptor beta chains in this list originate from one sample, sequenced in a study of T cells in Graves' hyperthyroidism and ophthalmopathy. TCR beta CDR3 sequences were amplified from RNA transcripts. The primer set for the first-round RT-PCR of the TCR CDR3 was HTBI. TCRdb reprocessed the multiplex PCR reads via MiXCR and lists one record per CDR3 protein. The sample shows about 660,000 distinct CDR3 sequences, 45% of them seen only once. The specimen was peripheral blood or thyroid tissue (not recorded which). The source is an adult man with Graves' disease, either hyperthyroidism or ophthalmopathy (not recorded which).

This clonotype was counted at least ten times. A junction end diverges from the germline sequence, so it may reflect a read error. This chain uses TRBV7-6 with TRBJ2-2; D gene unclear. Germline CDR1 and CDR2: SGHVS and FNYEAQ. The CDR3 runs 13 residues. CDR3 coding DNA: TGTGCTAGCAGCTTTCAGGAAAGCGGGGAGCTGTTTTTT. It codes for CASSFQESGELFF.

This clonotype showed up many times. The chain links TRBV11-2 to TRBJ1-6; D uncertain. This CDR3 is 14 amino acids long. V lost 0 bases and J lost 4, with 4 bases in between. Germline values: CDR1 SGHAT, CDR2 FQNNGV. CDR3 in DNA: TGTGCCAGCAGCTTAGATTATTATAATTCACCCCTCCACTTT. This sequence encodes CASSLDYYNSPLHF.

The J gene is TRBJ1-2, the V gene TRBV7-9, with 8 positions matching TRBD1. Per germline, CDR1 SEHNR and CDR2 FQNEAQ (reference sequence). The trim removed 5 bases at V and 6 bases at J, leaving 8 bases unmatched. This CDR3 region has 14 residues. This chain's CDR3 is CASSTPGTGHGYTF. The CDR3 bases are TGTGCCAGCAGCACCCCTGGGACAGGTCATGGCTACACCTTC. Together with reference TRBV7-9 and TRBJ1-2, the CDR3 gives the full variable domain: DTGVSQNPRHKITKRGQNVTFRCDPISEHNRLYWYRQTLGQGPEFLTYFQNEAQLEKSRLLSDRFSAERPKGSFSTLEIQRTEQGDSAMYLCASSTPGTGHGYTFGSGTRLTVV.

The chain uses TRBV7-2 and TRBJ2-7; 11 bases map to TRBD1. Germline V gives CDR1 SGHTA, CDR2 FQGNSA. The V and J ends lost 3 bases and 0 bases, in that order; junction bases with no gene match: 4. There are 16 residues in the CDR3. This CDR3 is CASSLDRGPNSYEQYF. The CDR3 bases are TGTGCCAGCAGCTTGGACAGGGGGCCTAACTCCTACGAGCAGTACTTC.

On this clonotype itself: One end of the junction fails to match germline, which may point to a read error. The V gene is TRBV24-1, the J gene TRBJ1-5, with TRBD1 matching 7 bases. The CDR3 loop spans 14 amino acids. Germline assignment: CDR1 KGHDR and CDR2 SFDVKD. The CDR3: CASSPRQGLEPQHF. CDR3 nucleotides: TGTGCCAGCAGTCCCCGACAGGGTTTGGAGCCCCAGCATTTT.

J is TRBJ2-7 and V is TRBV7-2; 8 positions match TRBD2. Germline CDR1 is SGHTA and CDR2 is FQGNSA. V was clipped by 5 bases and J by 0 bases; unmatched bases: 6. The CDR3 is 15 amino acids. The CDR3 spells CASSPGGAGSYEQYF. The DNA of the CDR3 is TGTGCCAGCAGCCCGGGGGGGGCGGGCTCCTACGAGCAGTACTTC.

Regarding this clonotype: The junction departs from the called germline gene at one end, perhaps through a read error. The V and J genes are TRBV24-1 and TRBJ1-1, with a tentative D call TRBD1 (6 bases). CDR3 size: 15 residues. Looked up from germline, CDR1 is KGHDR and CDR2 is SFDVKD. CDR3 residues: CASSAATGQHTEAFF. The CDR3 DNA reads as TGTGCCAGCAGTGCGGCAACAGGGCAGCACACTGAAGCTTTCTTT.

The CDR3 is CASSYRTGEDQETQYF. CDR3 nucleotides: TGTGCCAGCAGTTACCGGACAGGGGAGGACCAAGAGACCCAGTACTTC. The chain couples TRBV6-5 to TRBJ2-5, with 9 bases that match TRBD1. The CDR3 runs to 16 residues. V gave up 2 bases and J gave up 0 bases; unmatched junction bases: 4. Germline V gives CDR1 MNHEY, CDR2 SVGAGI.

This clonotype was counted ten times or more. The V and J genes are TRBV2 and TRBJ1-2; possible D gene TRBD1, 5 bases. Trimming left V 11 bases short and J 7 bases short, with 11 bases between. This CDR3 contains 10 residues. From germline, CDR1 is SNHLY and CDR2 FYNNEI. CDR3 protein: CAGGRVGYTF. The DNA of the CDR3 is TGTGCCGGAGGCAGGGTTGGCTACACCTTC.

This clonotype appeared many times. V and J are TRBV9 and TRBJ1-5, with 11 bases aligning to TRBD1. This CDR3 is built from 15 residues. Germline V gene data show CDR1 as SGDLS and CDR2 as YYNGEE. V shed 5 bases and J 1 base; nucleotides not matched to a gene: 2. CDR3 sequence: CASSRTGGSNQPQHF. The CDR3 DNA reads as TGTGCCAGCAGTCGGACAGGGGGCAGCAATCAGCCCCAGCATTTT. Combining the CDR3 with reference TRBV9 and TRBJ1-5 gives the whole variable domain DSGVTQTPKHLITATGQRVTLRCSPRSGDLSVYWYQQSLDQGLQFLIQYYNGEERAKGNILERFSAQQFPDLHSELNLSSLELGDSALYFCASSRTGGSNQPQHFGDGTRLSIL.

V gene TRBV12-3 or TRBV12-4 combines with J gene TRBJ2-7, with 7 positions matching TRBD2. The CDR3 runs 14 residues. The junction had 10 bases not matched to a gene; V was cut back by 9 bases and J by 2 bases. In DNA, the CDR3 is TGTGCCAGTGGTTGGGCGGGGGAGGCCTACGAGCAGTACTTC. Its protein is CASGWAGEAYEQYF.

This clonotype was observed many times. This chain links TRBV2 with TRBJ1-1; TRBD1 agrees at 8 bases. The trim removed 4 bases at V and 4 bases at J, leaving 8 bases unmatched. The CDR3 contains 15 residues. CDR1 and CDR2 (germline): SNHLY, FYNNEI. The CDR3 loop reads CASSAGTGVLTEAFF. The CDR3 DNA reads as TGTGCCAGCAGTGCCGGGACAGGAGTCCTCACTGAAGCTTTCTTT.

The chain employs TRBV14 and TRBJ2-2; TRBD2 aligns across 12 bases. Per the germline V gene, CDR1 is SGHDN and CDR2 is FVKESK. The CDR3 consists of 16 residues. The junction had 3 bases not matched to a gene; V was cut back by 3 bases and J by 4 bases. As DNA, the CDR3 is TGTGCCAGCAGCCAGACTAGCGGGGGAAGCACCGGGGAGCTGTTTTTT. Residues: CASSQTSGGSTGELFF.

The chain uses TRBV29-1 and TRBJ1-1; D not resolved. This CDR3 comprises 13 residues. V was cut by 4 bases and J by 4 bases, with 13 bases left in between. Germline-derived CDR1 and CDR2 are SQVTM and ANQGSEA. CDR3 nucleotide sequence: TGCAGCGTTGGCGCGGGGTTGGGCACTGAAGCTTTCTTT. This gives the protein CSVGAGLGTEAFF.

V usage is TRBV12-3 or TRBV12-4 and J usage is TRBJ1-4, with 7 bases lining up with TRBD1. V gave up 3 bases and J gave up 1 base; unmatched junction bases: 5. This CDR3 has 16 amino acids. CDR3 residues: CASSFGQVLTNEKLFF. DNA of the CDR3: TGTGCCAGCAGTTTCGGACAGGTCCTAACTAATGAAAAACTGTTTTTT.

This clonotype has a handful of counts. The chain joins TRBV14 to TRBJ2-2; weak D call: TRBD2 (6 bases). The V end was cut by 0 bases, the J end by 8 bases, with 13 bases between. The germline V gene has CDR1 SGHDN and CDR2 FVKESK. CDR3 size: 15 residues. The chain's CDR3 is CASSQDERALGELFF. The CDR3 DNA is TGTGCCAGCAGCCAAGATGAGCGGGCCCTTGGGGAGCTGTTTTTT. Looking up the rest from reference TRBV14 and TRBJ2-2 gives the full variable domain: EAGVTQFPSHSVIEKGQTVTLRCDPISGHDNLYWYRRVMGKEIKFLLHFVKESKQDESGMPNNRFLAERTGGTYSTLKVQPAELEDSGVYFCASSQDERALGELFFGEGSRLTVL.

The genes are TRBV15 and TRBJ2-6; TRBD2 is a possible D gene (5 bases). Germline V lookup: CDR1 LNHNV, CDR2 YYDKDF (reference sequence). V was clipped by 1 base and J by 2 bases, with 9 bases between them. The length of the CDR3 is 16 residues. CDR3 DNA sequence: TGTGCCACCAGCAGAGTGCTCGGGACTGGGGCCAACGTCCTGACTTTC. The encoded protein is CATSRVLGTGANVLTF.

The rearrangement uses TRBV4-3 and TRBJ2-5; tentatively, D is TRBD2 (6 bases). The V end lost 0 bases, the J end lost 6 bases, and 14 bases lay between the germline ends. The CDR3 is 15 amino acids. Germline CDR1 LGHNA, CDR2 YSLEER. CDR3 protein: CASSQEGTHGKTQYF. The CDR3 DNA sequence: TGCGCCAGCAGCCAAGAGGGGACTCACGGAAAGACCCAGTACTTC.

Notes on this clonotype: A much larger clone differs by one base, so this may be a read error. The V gene is TRBV24-1, the J gene TRBJ2-7, with D tentatively TRBD2 (5 bases). V was clipped by 4 bases and J by 5 bases, with 5 bases between them. The germline CDR1 and CDR2 sequences are KGHDR and SFDVKD. CDR3 length: 11 amino acids. The CDR3 region is CATSERDEQYF. The DNA for the CDR3 is TGTGCCACCAGTGAGCGGGACGAGCAGTACTTC.

The chain combines TRBV20-1 with TRBJ1-1, with no clear D. Germline lookup yields CDR1 DFQATT and CDR2 SNEGSKA (reference sequence). V was cut by 0 bases and J by 11 bases, with 19 bases left in between. This CDR3 contains 14 residues. CDR3 sequence (DNA): TGCAGTGCTAGAGATCCAGCTATCGACCCTGGGGCTTTCTTT. As protein: CSARDPAIDPGAFF.

About this clonotype: Mismatch with germline at one junction end may stem from a read error. The chain is built from TRBV7-7 and TRBJ2-5; the D gene is possibly TRBD1 (6 bases). The germline V gene has CDR1 SSHAT and CDR2 FNYEAQ (reference sequence). This CDR3 has 16 amino acids. CDR3 sequence (DNA): TGTGCTAGCAGCCAGACAGGTATCGGCCTGAAAGAGACCCAGTACTTC. This codes for CASSQTGIGLKETQYF.

A note on this clonotype: The conserved phenylalanine or tryptophan is not found at the CDR3 terminus, so this likely reflects a read error. The DNA is omitted, as the CDR3 cannot be located on it reliably, and the CDR3 follows TCRdb's listing. The chain is built from TRBV10-3 and TRBJ1-3; no DNA check was done on the table's D call, TRBD1. The CDR3 extends over 9 residues, inclusive of both ends. Per germline, CDR1 ENHRY and CDR2 SYGVKD. The CDR3 protein is CAIGQGANT.